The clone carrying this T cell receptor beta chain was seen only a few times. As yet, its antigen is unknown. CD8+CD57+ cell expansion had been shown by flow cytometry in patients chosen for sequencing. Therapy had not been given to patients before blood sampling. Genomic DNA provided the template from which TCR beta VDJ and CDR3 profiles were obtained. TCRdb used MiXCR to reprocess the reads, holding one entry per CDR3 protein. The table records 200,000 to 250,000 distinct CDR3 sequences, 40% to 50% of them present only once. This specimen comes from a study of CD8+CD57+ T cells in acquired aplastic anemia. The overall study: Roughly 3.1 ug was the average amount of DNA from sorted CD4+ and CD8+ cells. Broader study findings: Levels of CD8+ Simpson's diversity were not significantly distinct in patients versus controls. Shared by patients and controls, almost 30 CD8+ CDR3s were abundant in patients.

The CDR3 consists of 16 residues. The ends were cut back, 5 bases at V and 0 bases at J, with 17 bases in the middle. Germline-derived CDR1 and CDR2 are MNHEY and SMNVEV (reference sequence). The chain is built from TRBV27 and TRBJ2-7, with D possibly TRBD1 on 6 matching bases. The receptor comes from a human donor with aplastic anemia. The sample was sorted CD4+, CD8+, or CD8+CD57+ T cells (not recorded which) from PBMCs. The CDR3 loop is CASSDQPGHISYEQYF. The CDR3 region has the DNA TGTGCCAGCAGTGACCAACCGGGACACATCTCCTACGAGCAGTACTTC.